This section outlines one T cell receptor beta chain sequence together with its context. The participants were between roughly 18 and 100 years old and came from under 25 US areas. Per the germline V gene, CDR1 is ENHRY and CDR2 is SYGVKD. V was shortened by 10 bases and J by 0 bases, with 15 bases between the two germline ends. This CDR3 is 14 amino acids long. Sequencing used immunoSEQ multiplex PCR; TCRdb keeps in-frame clones, though not all of them. The sample shows 350,000 to 550,000 clones, 87% of them seen only once. The sample belongs to a study of blood T cell repertoires in COVID-19. The sequence derives from a woman aged 18-29 years with acute COVID-19. V and J are TRBV10-3 and TRBJ1-1, with a tentative D call TRBD1 (6 bases). The sequenced sample was PBMCs or T cells enriched from blood (not recorded which). CDR3 nucleotides: TGTGCCACCTTACCAGGGGCCCTGAACACTGAAGCTTTCTTT. Translated: CATLPGALNTEAFF.